Presented here are 28 T cell receptor beta chains from one specimen sequenced in a study of T cell responses to AZD1222 COVID-19 vaccine (dated by TCRdb to about 2021). This specimen's time point label, per the study, means: about 28 days (+/-7) after the second vaccine dose. Read against the paper, the sample's treatment or condition label means: meningococcal conjugate vaccine given as trial control. To prepare the library, the immunoSEQ multiplex PCR assay was applied. TCRdb holds this immuneACCESS table with in-frame rearrangements only. Some clones are missing; in checked studies, unresolved V genes explain under half, and the rest has no known cause. The sample records about 120,000 clones, more than 80% of which are singletons. The biggest ten clones account for 4% to 5% of the sample. This specimen was peripheral blood, taken 28 days after the second dose of the MenACWY control vaccine. The receptors were sampled from an adult who received the MenACWY meningococcal vaccine as a control.

CDR3 sequence (DNA): TGTGCCACCAGTGATCCAGCCGGGTCCCCCAATGAGCAGTTCTTC. It is translated as CATSDPAGSPNEQFF. J is TRBJ2-1 and V is TRBV24-1, with D unresolved. This CDR3 spans 15 amino acids. Germline CDR1 and CDR2: KGHDR and SFDVKD. V lost 3 bases, J lost 6 bases, and 14 bases lay in between.

The rearrangement joins TRBV6-1 to TRBJ2-1; D is possibly TRBD2 (6 bases). CDR1 is MNHNS and CDR2 is SASEGT in the germline V gene. Trimming took 3 bases from V and 7 from J, leaving 13 bases between them. The CDR3 extends over 14 amino acids. CDR3: CASSDTWRGNEQFF. CDR3 nucleotide sequence: TGTGCCAGCAGTGACACTTGGCGGGGAAATGAGCAGTTCTTC.

CDR3 loop: CASSLFTTNEKLFF. The CDR3 DNA reads TGTGCCAGCAGCTTGTTTACAACTAATGAAAAACTGTTTTTT. The chain joins TRBV5-5 to TRBJ1-4; D unclear. With 1 base removed from V and 0 bases from J, the gap between germline ends came to 4 bases. This CDR3 has 14 residues. CDR1 is SGHKS, CDR2 YYEKEE, per germline (reference sequence).

The chain employs TRBV11-2 and TRBJ2-5; the D is unclear. CDR3 size: 14 residues. Trimming removed 3 bases at V and 4 bases at J, with 12 bases between. The germline gives CDR1 SGHAT, CDR2 FQNNGV. CDR3 coding DNA: TGTGCCAGCAGCTTTGGGATAGGACGAGAGACCCAGTACTTC. Translating gives CASSFGIGRETQYF.

As DNA, the CDR3 is TGTGCCAGCAGCTTAACCAGACAGGGGCCTGGAAACACCATATATTTT. Encoded protein: CASSLTRQGPGNTIYF. V and J are TRBV7-8 and TRBJ1-3; 8 nucleotides match TRBD1. From germline, CDR1 is SGHVS and CDR2 FQNEAQ. This CDR3 has 16 amino acids. V dropped 2 bases and J dropped 2; count of bases not matched to a gene: 5.

The chain couples TRBV6-5 to TRBJ2-7; 8 bases match TRBD2. Trimming took 2 bases from V and 3 from J; bases not matched to a gene: 6. The CDR3 contains 15 residues. The germline gives CDR1 MNHEY, CDR2 SVGAGI. CDR3 region: CASSYVAGGRYEQYV. The CDR3 coding sequence is TGTGCCAGCAGTTACGTGGCGGGGGGCCGCTACGAGCAGTACGTC.

The rearrangement joins TRBV2 to TRBJ2-5; possibly TRBD2 for D (6 bases). V was shortened by 6 bases and J by 2 bases, with 13 bases between the two germline ends. The CDR3 spans 14 residues. Germline V gives CDR1 SNHLY, CDR2 FYNNEI. In DNA form, the CDR3 reads TGTGCCAGCAGGGATCCGGGACTGCAAGAGACCCAGTACTTC. It encodes CASRDPGLQETQYF. The full variable domain, in which reference TRBV2 and TRBJ2-5 provide the parts outside the CDR3, is EPEVTQTPSHQVTQMGQEVILRCVPISNHLYFYWYRQILGQKVEFLVSFYNNEISEKSEIFDDQFSVERPDGSNFTLKIRSTKLEDSAMYFCASRDPGLQETQYFGPGTRLLVL.

The chain combines TRBV11-2 with TRBJ2-2; a possible D gene is TRBD2 (5 bases). V gave up 4 bases and J gave up 10 bases, with 16 bases separating them. The germline gives CDR1 SGHAT, CDR2 FQNNGV. This CDR3 has 14 amino acids. This CDR3 is CASSSREDGVELFF. The CDR3 DNA is TGTGCCAGCAGCTCTAGAGAGGACGGGGTGGAGCTGTTTTTT.

This CDR3 is CAIRADNSPLHF. For the CDR3, the DNA is TGTGCCATCAGGGCAGATAATTCACCCCTCCACTTT. This sequence joins TRBV10-3 and TRBJ1-6; D uncertain. V dropped 6 bases and J dropped 5 bases, with 5 bases sitting between them. The CDR3 length is 12 residues. The germline V gene has CDR1 ENHRY and CDR2 SYGVKD.

This chain links TRBV7-2 with TRBJ2-1, with 12 positions matching TRBD2. From germline, CDR1 is SGHTA and CDR2 FQGNSA. After removal of 5 bases from V and 6 bases from J, the junction contained 8 bases not matched to a gene. The CDR3 totals 16 residues. The CDR3 is CASSKMLTSGSNEQFF. In DNA form, the CDR3 reads TGTGCCAGCAGCAAAATGTTGACTAGCGGGAGCAATGAGCAGTTCTTC.

V is TRBV28 and J is TRBJ1-5; D possibly corresponds to TRBD1 (5 bases). Germline CDR1 MDHEN, CDR2 SYDVKM. The V end lost 3 bases, the J end lost 0 bases, and 15 bases lay between the germline ends. This CDR3 spans 17 amino acids. The CDR3 coding sequence is TGTGCCAGCAGTTTCTTCCCCGACAGAGCTAGCAATCAGCCCCAGCATTTT. This sequence encodes CASSFFPDRASNQPQHF.

This clone was picked up one time. Written as DNA, the CDR3 is TGCGCCAGCAGCCAAGGCAGGGGGCGCACAGATACGCAGTATTTT. This gives the protein CASSQGRGRTDTQYF. This chain links TRBV4-3 with TRBJ2-3, with 8 bases lining up with TRBD1. Per the germline V gene, CDR1 is LGHNA and CDR2 is YSLEER. After removal of 1 base from V and 1 base from J, the junction contained 1 base not matched to a gene. CDR3 length equals 15 residues.

This rearrangement joins TRBV10-1 to TRBJ1-2, with 10 bases aligning to TRBD1. Per germline, CDR1 WNHNN and CDR2 SYGVQD (reference sequence). With 9 bases clipped from V and 7 bases from J, the junction kept 5 bases outside the gene matches. The length of the CDR3 is 12 residues. This CDR3 is CARRTGGRGYTF. The CDR3, as DNA: TGCGCCAGGAGGACAGGGGGACGTGGCTACACCTTC.

This clone was counted only a few times. The gene calls are TRBV5-1 and TRBJ1-1; D call uncertain. Germline CDR1 is SGHRS and CDR2 is YFSETQ. This CDR3 contains 13 residues. V lost 0 bases to trimming and J lost 6 bases, with 9 bases between them. The CDR3 DNA is TGCGCCAGCAGCTTGGTCGGTGGACCTGAAGCTTTCTTT. It specifies CASSLVGGPEAFF.

The J gene is TRBJ1-3, the V gene TRBV7-6; D might be TRBD1 (6 bases). CDR3 length equals 15 residues. Germline-derived CDR1 and CDR2 are SGHVS and FNYEAQ. V dropped 5 bases and J dropped 2 bases, with 13 bases sitting between them. The CDR3 coding sequence is TGTGCCAGCAGCCAGTGGACAGCTACTGGAAACACCATATATTTT. This gives the protein CASSQWTATGNTIYF. Variable domain in full (rest from reference TRBV7-6 and TRBJ1-3): GAGVSQSPRYKVTKRGQDVALRCDPISGHVSLYWYRQALGQGPEFLTYFNYEAQQDKSGLPNDRFSAERPEGSISTLTIQRTEQRDSAMYRCASSQWTATGNTIYFGEGSWLTVV.

The CDR3 DNA reads as TGCGCCAGCAGCTTGGACAGGAACACCGGGGAGCTGTTTTTT. This codes for CASSLDRNTGELFF. The chain joins TRBV5-1 to TRBJ2-2; D not certain. Germline V gene data show CDR1 as SGHRS and CDR2 as YFSETQ. The CDR3 loop spans 14 amino acids. With 0 bases removed from V and 1 base from J, the gap between germline ends came to 4 bases.

The sample holds a few counts of this clone. The genes are TRBV11-2 and TRBJ2-1; 11 nucleotides match TRBD2. This CDR3 is built from 15 residues. The germline V gene has CDR1 SGHAT and CDR2 FQNNGV. Unmatched junction bases numbered 2, after V lost 4 bases and J lost 3 bases. Written as DNA, the CDR3 is TGTGCCAGCAGCTACCTAGCGGGGGGCTACAATGAGCAGTTCTTC. As protein: CASSYLAGGYNEQFF.

The chain recombines TRBV2 with TRBJ1-1; D is undetermined. The CDR3 is 15 residues long. Germline V gene lookup returns CDR1 SNHLY and CDR2 FYNNEI. The V and J ends lost 3 bases and 1 base respectively, with 12 bases between them. CDR3 amino acids: CASSERSDPNTEAFF. CDR3 DNA sequence: TGTGCCAGCAGTGAGCGTTCGGACCCGAACACTGAAGCTTTCTTT. The full variable domain, with the rest looked up from reference TRBV2 and TRBJ1-1, is EPEVTQTPSHQVTQMGQEVILRCVPISNHLYFYWYRQILGQKVEFLVSFYNNEISEKSEIFDDQFSVERPDGSNFTLKIRSTKLEDSAMYFCASSERSDPNTEAFFGQGTRLTVV.

The gene calls are TRBV4-3 and TRBJ1-3; 7 bases match TRBD1. With 1 base clipped from V and 3 bases from J, the junction kept 3 bases outside the gene matches. The germline V gene encodes CDR1 LGHNA and CDR2 YSLEER. This CDR3 has 15 residues. The CDR3 DNA is TGCGCCAGCAGCCAAGGGACAGGATATGGAAACACCATATATTTT. As protein: CASSQGTGYGNTIYF.

This chain connects TRBV14 to TRBJ2-3; 8 nucleotides match TRBD2. V lost 4 bases to trimming and J lost 4 bases; unmatched junction nucleotides: 10. The CDR3 runs 16 residues. Germline V gene lookup returns CDR1 SGHDN and CDR2 FVKESK. CDR3 in DNA: TGTGCCAGCAGCCTACGGACTAGCACTGGGGCAGATACGCAGTATTTT. Translated: CASSLRTSTGADTQYF.

The chain recombines TRBV7-2 with TRBJ2-1, with 15 bases identical to TRBD2. The CDR3 spans 18 residues. Per germline, CDR1 SGHTA and CDR2 FQGNSA. The junction had 9 bases not matched to a gene; V was cut back by 2 bases and J by 7 bases. This CDR3 is CASSLHPGLAGGQNEQFF. DNA of the CDR3: TGTGCCAGCAGCTTACACCCTGGACTAGCGGGGGGGCAGAATGAGCAGTTCTTC.

The V gene is TRBV12-3 or TRBV12-4, the J gene TRBJ1-1; 8 nucleotides agree with TRBD1. The CDR3 length is 12 residues. Trimming cost V 6 bases and J 8 bases; bases outside gene matches: 5. CDR3 in DNA: TGTGCCAGCAGCCCAGCAGGGGGCGAAGCTTTCTTT. It yields the protein CASSPAGGEAFF.

The chain carries TRBV6-5 and TRBJ1-2; D gene ambiguous. Looked up from germline, CDR1 is MNHEY and CDR2 is SVGAGI. V was pared by 2 bases and J by 4 bases, with 14 bases between. This CDR3 comprises 15 residues. The chain's CDR3 is CASSYAGDAIYGYTF. DNA for the CDR3: TGTGCCAGCAGTTACGCCGGGGATGCAATCTATGGCTACACCTTC.

The chain is built from TRBV6-5 and TRBJ2-7; 9 nucleotides agree with TRBD1. CDR3 length: 16 residues. Germline CDR1 is MNHEY and CDR2 is SVGAGI. The trim removed 4 bases at V and 3 bases at J, leaving 10 bases unmatched. CDR3 DNA: TGTGCCAGCAGTTCCCCCGGGACAGGGAATCTCTACGAGCAGTACTTC. Translated: CASSSPGTGNLYEQYF.

The chain has TRBV7-3 and TRBJ2-1, with a tentative D call TRBD2 (5 bases). This CDR3 region has 17 residues. Germline V gene sequence: CDR1 SGHTA, CDR2 FQGTGA. The V and J ends lost 1 base and 2 bases respectively, with 15 bases between them. CDR3 protein: CASSLISVREAYNEQFF. DNA of the CDR3: TGTGCCAGCAGCTTAATTAGCGTCCGGGAAGCCTACAATGAGCAGTTCTTC.

This chain links TRBV11-2 with TRBJ2-2, with TRBD2 matching over 10 bases. Germline assignment: CDR1 SGHAT and CDR2 FQNNGV. This CDR3 is built from 15 residues. V gave up 5 bases and J gave up 5 bases; unmatched junction bases: 5. CDR3 region: CASSGQLAGTGELFF. CDR3 nucleotides: TGTGCCAGCAGCGGGCAACTAGCGGGAACCGGGGAGCTGTTTTTT.

This sequence joins TRBV28 and TRBJ1-4; 8 bases agree with TRBD1. V shed 1 base and J 3 bases; nucleotides not matched to a gene: 1. This CDR3 region has 15 residues. Germline CDR1 reads MDHEN; CDR2 reads SYDVKM. As DNA, the CDR3 is TGTGCCAGCAGTTTATTGGGACAGGCTAATGAAAAACTGTTTTTT. It is translated as CASSLLGQANEKLFF.

The J gene is TRBJ2-1, the V gene TRBV7-3; the D call may be TRBD1 or TRBD2 (5 bases each). The germline gives CDR1 SGHTA, CDR2 FQGTGA. The CDR3 length is 15 residues. With 5 bases removed from V and 6 bases from J, the gap between germline ends came to 17 bases. CDR3 bases: TGTGCCAGCAGCGCGGACTGGGGGACGTCCAATGAGCAGTTCTTC. Residues: CASSADWGTSNEQFF.